These 10 T cell receptor beta chains originate from one sample sequenced in a study of cytomegalovirus exposure and HLA in healthy donors (TCRdb year 2017). Libraries were made using the immunoSEQ multiplex PCR assay. For the multiplex PCR, a mixture combining 60 forward primers for TCR Vbeta segments and 13 reverse primers for TCR Jbeta segments was used. The source is immuneACCESS, and TCRdb retained only in-frame sequences with V and J called. Part of the clones is not carried over; for the studies checked, unresolved V genes explain less than half of this, and the remainder is unexplained. Counted in this sample were some 200,000 clones; about three quarters of them appeared once. About 3.4% of the sample belongs to the ten largest clones. The sample was PBMCs. The receptors shown here come from a female donor in good health and CMV-seronegative.

CDR3: CASSFGHANEQFF. The DNA for the CDR3 is TGTGCCAGCAGCTTTGGACACGCTAATGAGCAGTTCTTC. The rearrangement uses TRBV7-2 and TRBJ2-1, with a weak D call TRBD1 (5 bases). V gave up 3 bases and J gave up 7 bases, with 10 bases separating them. The germline gives CDR1 SGHTA, CDR2 FQGNSA. The CDR3 is 13 residues long. The full variable domain, with the rest looked up from reference TRBV7-2 and TRBJ2-1, is GAGVSQSPSNKVTEKGKDVELRCDPISGHTALYWYRQSLGQGLEFLIYFQGNSAPDKSGLPSDRFSAERTGGSVSTLTIQRTQQEDSAVYLCASSFGHANEQFFGPGTRLTVL.

V and J are TRBV29-1 and TRBJ2-1; 10 bases fit TRBD2. J lost 9 bases, V lost 6 bases, and 17 bases had no gene match. Germline CDR1 is SQVTM and CDR2 is ANQGSEA. The CDR3 has 16 residues. CDR3 sequence reads: CSVGLAGASGDGEQFF. The CDR3 DNA is TGCAGCGTCGGCCTAGCGGGAGCTTCGGGGGACGGTGAGCAGTTCTTC.

This rearrangement joins TRBV18 to TRBJ1-4, with 7 bases fitting TRBD1. The J segment lost 5 bases and the V segment lost 5 bases, leaving 11 bases of the junction unmatched. CDR1 is KGHSH and CDR2 is LQKENI in the germline V gene. The CDR3 consists of 16 residues. The CDR3 loop reads CASSSLPPGQNEKLFF. CDR3 in DNA: TGTGCCAGCTCATCCCTGCCCCCGGGACAGAATGAAAAACTGTTTTTT. The variable domain in full, with the rest retrieved from reference TRBV18 and TRBJ1-4, is NAGVMQNPRHLVRRRGQEARLRCSPMKGHSHVYWYRQLPEEGLKFMVYLQKENIIDESGMPKERFSAEFPKEGPSILRIQQVVRGDSAAYFCASSSLPPGQNEKLFFGSGTQLSVL.

The rearrangement links TRBV4-1 to TRBJ2-7; 11 positions match TRBD2. The CDR3 loop spans 19 amino acids. CDR1 and CDR2 (germline): MGHRA, YSYEKL. V gave up 4 bases and J gave up 2 bases; unmatched junction bases: 16. The CDR3 DNA reads TGCGCCAGCAGCCGAAAAGTGACGGGGACTAGCGGAATTACCTACGAGCAGTACTTC. It specifies CASSRKVTGTSGITYEQYF.

This rearrangement joins TRBV6-6 to TRBJ1-1; D is ambiguous. The CDR3 extends over 10 amino acids. CDR1 and CDR2 from the germline V gene are MNHNY and SVGAGI (reference sequence). Trimming took 6 bases from V and 6 from J, leaving 5 bases between them. In DNA, the CDR3 is TGTGCCAGCAGGGCCGCTGAAGCTTTCTTT. Encoded protein: CASRAAEAFF.

The chain carries TRBV29-1 and TRBJ2-1; TRBD1 might be the D (6 bases). Trimming pared 7 bases from V and 0 bases from J, leaving 7 bases between. Per the germline V gene, CDR1 is SQVTM and CDR2 is ANQGSEA. This CDR3 is 12 amino acids long. For the CDR3, the DNA is TGCAGCGACAGGGACTCCTACAATGAGCAGTTCTTC. Protein product: CSDRDSYNEQFF.

The chain joins TRBV4-3 to TRBJ1-5; perhaps TRBD1 as D (5 bases). The CDR3 has 14 residues. Germline loops: CDR1 LGHNA, CDR2 YSLEER. The germline V and J ends were trimmed by 0 bases and 4 bases, with 7 bases remaining between them. The CDR3 here is CASSQEQVNQPQHF. CDR3 in DNA: TGCGCCAGCAGCCAAGAACAGGTAAATCAGCCCCAGCATTTT.

The sample holds a few counts of this clone. The chain employs TRBV7-2 and TRBJ2-1; 14 nucleotides line up with TRBD2. Germline CDR1 reads SGHTA; CDR2 reads FQGNSA. This CDR3 has 15 amino acids. V lost 5 bases and J lost 8; bases outside the gene matches: 5. The CDR3 sequence is CASSVGLAGAYEQFF. The CDR3 DNA reads as TGTGCCAGCAGCGTGGGACTAGCGGGGGCGTATGAGCAGTTCTTC.

The chain couples TRBV19 to TRBJ1-1; tentatively, D is TRBD1 (5 bases). This CDR3 contains 15 residues. Germline assignment: CDR1 LNHDA and CDR2 SQIVND (reference sequence). Trimming took off 5 bases at V and 5 bases at J, with 18 bases between the two ends. CDR3 sequence reads: CASSLRTPRNTEAFF. The CDR3 DNA follows: TGTGCCAGTAGTTTGAGGACACCCAGGAATACTGAAGCTTTCTTT.

V and J are TRBV19 and TRBJ1-2, with 10 positions matching TRBD1. V gave up 6 bases and J gave up 4 bases; unmatched junction bases: 5. The CDR3 totals 14 residues. Per germline, CDR1 LNHDA and CDR2 SQIVND (reference sequence). The CDR3 loop reads CASRGQGTSYGYTF. In DNA form, the CDR3 reads TGTGCCAGTAGGGGACAGGGGACGAGCTATGGCTACACCTTC. Complete variable domain (other parts from reference TRBV19 and TRBJ1-2): DGGITQSPKYLFRKEGQNVTLSCEQNLNHDAMYWYRQDPGQGLRLIYYSQIVNDFQKGDIAEGYSVSREKKESFPLTVTSAQKNPTAFYLCASRGQGTSYGYTFGSGTRLTVV.